The rows below give T cell receptor beta chains drawn from one sample of a study of blood T cell repertoires in COVID-19. Generated by immunoSEQ multiplex PCR, the TCRdb table keeps only in-frame clones and is missing some. This table holds a few hundred thousand clones, more than 70% found once. Sequencing was carried out using PBMCs or T cells enriched from blood (not recorded which). The receptors originated from a man aged 25-45 years who had recovered from COVID-19. Both conserved end residues are part of each CDR3. Each record gives: D gene, V gene, J gene, clone size, CDR3 DNA, CDR3 protein. D genes are given only for firm matches. Clone size, where shown, is once, few, many, or a class for clones that have expanded.

D gene: NA; V gene: TRBV15; J gene: TRBJ1-2; clone size: NA; CDR3 DNA: TGTGCCACCAGCAGAGGACAGTTTAACTATGGCTACACCTTC; CDR3 protein: CATSRGQFNYGYTF
D gene: NA; V gene: TRBV6-5; J gene: TRBJ2-7; clone size: NA; CDR3 DNA: TGTGCCAGCAGTTACAACTACCTCTACGAGCAGTACTTC; CDR3 protein: CASSYNYLYEQYF
D gene: TRBD1; V gene: TRBV2; J gene: TRBJ1-1; clone size: NA; CDR3 DNA: TGTGCCAGCAGTGAGGAGACAGGGTTTTGGGAAGCTTTCTTT; CDR3 protein: CASSEETGFWEAFF
D gene: NA; V gene: TRBV27; J gene: TRBJ2-6; clone size: NA; CDR3 DNA: TGTGCCAGCAGTGAGCCGACACCCGGGGCCAACGTCCTGACTTTC; CDR3 protein: CASSEPTPGANVLTF
D gene: TRBD1; V gene: TRBV5-1; J gene: TRBJ2-1; clone size: NA; CDR3 DNA: TGCGCCAGCAGGGGGACAGGGTTCTACAATGAGCAGTTCTTC; CDR3 protein: CASRGTGFYNEQFF
D gene: NA; V gene: TRBV5-6; J gene: TRBJ1-2; clone size: NA; CDR3 DNA: TGTGCCAGCAGCGCGGGGCCAACCTCTAACTATGGCTACACCTTC; CDR3 protein: CASSAGPTSNYGYTF
D gene: NA; V gene: TRBV21-1; J gene: TRBJ1-5; clone size: NA; CDR3 DNA: TGTGCCAGCAGCAAAGGTAAGGGGGCGCGGGACAATCAGCCCCAGCATTTT; CDR3 protein: CASSKGKGARDNQPQHF
D gene: TRBD1; V gene: TRBV6-5; J gene: TRBJ1-3; clone size: NA; CDR3 DNA: TGTGCCAGCAGAGATTCAGGGGGCACCATATATTTT; CDR3 protein: CASRDSGGTIYF
D gene: NA; V gene: TRBV5-4; J gene: TRBJ2-7; clone size: NA; CDR3 DNA: TGTGCCAGCAGCTTGTACCCAATGAGCTCCTACGAGCAGTACTTC; CDR3 protein: CASSLYPMSSYEQYF
D gene: NA; V gene: TRBV25-1; J gene: TRBJ1-4; clone size: NA; CDR3 DNA: TGTGCCAGCAGTGAAGGCGGAAATAATGAAAAACTGTTTTTT; CDR3 protein: CASSEGGNNEKLFF
D gene: NA; V gene: TRBV9; J gene: TRBJ1-5; clone size: few; CDR3 DNA: TGTGCCAGCAGCGCCCGGCCAGGGGTTGATCAGCCCCAGCATTTT; CDR3 protein: CASSARPGVDQPQHF
D gene: NA; V gene: TRBV7-8; J gene: TRBJ1-6; clone size: NA; CDR3 DNA: TGTGCCAGCAGCTTAACTAGCCCTAAGAGCTCCTATAATTCACCCCTCCACTTT; CDR3 protein: CASSLTSPKSSYNSPLHF
D gene: TRBD1; V gene: TRBV4-1; J gene: TRBJ1-2; clone size: NA; CDR3 DNA: TGCGCCAGCAGCCATCCCGGGAGGGGGCACTCTAACTATGGCTACACCTTC; CDR3 protein: CASSHPGRGHSNYGYTF
D gene: NA; V gene: TRBV10-3; J gene: TRBJ1-1; clone size: NA; CDR3 DNA: TGTGCCATAGCGGGGGGAGGGAGTGAAGCTTTCTTT; CDR3 protein: CAIAGGGSEAFF
D gene: NA; V gene: TRBV4-1; J gene: TRBJ2-1; clone size: NA; CDR3 DNA: TGCGCCAGCAGCCGTTTTCAGGTAGACAATGAGCAGTTCTTC; CDR3 protein: CASSRFQVDNEQFF
D gene: TRBD1; V gene: TRBV6-4; J gene: TRBJ2-3; clone size: NA; CDR3 DNA: TGTGCCAGCAGTGAGTCTACAGGGGGAGGCACAGATACGCAGTATTTT; CDR3 protein: CASSESTGGGTDTQYF
D gene: TRBD1; V gene: TRBV19; J gene: TRBJ1-1; clone size: NA; CDR3 DNA: TGTGCCAGTAGCACCCGGGACAGGGGGCGTCAAGGTGAAGCTTTCTTT; CDR3 protein: CASSTRDRGRQGEAFF
D gene: NA; V gene: TRBV18; J gene: TRBJ1-1; clone size: NA; CDR3 DNA: TGTGCCAGCTCACCACCTACCGGGGGTTACACTGAAGCTTTCTTT; CDR3 protein: CASSPPTGGYTEAFF
D gene: NA; V gene: TRBV12-3/TRBV12-4; J gene: TRBJ1-5; clone size: NA; CDR3 DNA: TGTGCCAGCAGCCTAATTGGCAATCAGCCCCAGCATTTT; CDR3 protein: CASSLIGNQPQHF
D gene: NA; V gene: TRBV27; J gene: TRBJ1-1; clone size: NA; CDR3 DNA: TGTGCCAGCAGCCCCGGTCGGGGGAGCACTGAAGCTTTCTTT; CDR3 protein: CASSPGRGSTEAFF
D gene: NA; V gene: TRBV19; J gene: TRBJ2-4; clone size: NA; CDR3 DNA: TGTGCCAGTAGTATAGCAAATAAGGGGCGCTTCAAAAACATTCAGTACTTC; CDR3 protein: CASSIANKGRFKNIQYF
D gene: NA; V gene: TRBV9; J gene: TRBJ2-7; clone size: NA; CDR3 DNA: TGTGCCAGCAGCGTAGCGGCAGGGATTAACTACGAGCAGTACTTC; CDR3 protein: CASSVAAGINYEQYF
D gene: NA; V gene: TRBV19; J gene: TRBJ1-5; clone size: once; CDR3 DNA: TGTGCCAGTAGTAAAACCAGGGGGCCCCAGCATTTT; CDR3 protein: CASSKTRGPQHF
D gene: NA; V gene: TRBV7-2; J gene: TRBJ2-6; clone size: NA; CDR3 DNA: TGTGCCAGCAGCCCCCGGGAGTCTGGGGCCAACGTCCTGACTTTC; CDR3 protein: CASSPRESGANVLTF
D gene: TRBD1; V gene: TRBV13; J gene: TRBJ1-5; clone size: NA; CDR3 DNA: TGTGCCAGCAGCTTTAACAGGGGTATTCCTCAGCCCCAGCATTTT; CDR3 protein: CASSFNRGIPQPQHF
D gene: NA; V gene: TRBV27; J gene: TRBJ1-1; clone size: few; CDR3 DNA: TGTGCCAGCAGTTTACACCAAGTGACAGGACTGAACACTGAAGCTTTCTTT; CDR3 protein: CASSLHQVTGLNTEAFF
D gene: TRBD1; V gene: TRBV3-1/TRBV3-2; J gene: TRBJ2-6; clone size: NA; CDR3 DNA: TGTGCCAGCAGCCTCGGACAGGGTTCAGGGGCCAACGTCCTGACTTTC; CDR3 protein: CASSLGQGSGANVLTF
D gene: TRBD1; V gene: TRBV4-3; J gene: TRBJ2-3; clone size: NA; CDR3 DNA: TGCGCCAGCAGCCAAGCCCTAAGGACAGGATTCACAGATACGCAGTATTTT; CDR3 protein: CASSQALRTGFTDTQYF
D gene: NA; V gene: TRBV2; J gene: TRBJ1-4; clone size: NA; CDR3 DNA: TGTGCCAGCAGCCGGGATGCAACTAATGAAAAACTGTTTTTT; CDR3 protein: CASSRDATNEKLFF
D gene: NA; V gene: TRBV12-3/TRBV12-4; J gene: TRBJ1-3; clone size: NA; CDR3 DNA: TGTGCCAGCGGGGCCTCTGGAAACACCATATATTTT; CDR3 protein: CASGASGNTIYF
D gene: NA; V gene: TRBV27; J gene: TRBJ1-2; clone size: NA; CDR3 DNA: TGTGCCAGCAGTTTACAGGGTGGTACTGGCTACACCTTC; CDR3 protein: CASSLQGGTGYTF
D gene: TRBD1; V gene: TRBV18; J gene: TRBJ1-2; clone size: NA; CDR3 DNA: TGTGCCAGCAAGTACGGGACAGAACACTATGGCTACACCTTC; CDR3 protein: CASKYGTEHYGYTF
D gene: NA; V gene: TRBV4-1; J gene: TRBJ2-7; clone size: NA; CDR3 DNA: TGCGCCAGCAGCCAAGATCCGGGAATCTCCTACGAGCAGTACTTC; CDR3 protein: CASSQDPGISYEQYF
D gene: TRBD1; V gene: TRBV2; J gene: TRBJ2-6; clone size: NA; CDR3 DNA: TGTGCCAGCAGCCCAGGACAGGGTTACTCTGGGGCCAACGTCCTGACTTTC; CDR3 protein: CASSPGQGYSGANVLTF
D gene: NA; V gene: TRBV20-1; J gene: TRBJ2-7; clone size: once; CDR3 DNA: TGCAGTGCCGGACTCTACGAGCAGTACTTC; CDR3 protein: CSAGLYEQYF
D gene: NA; V gene: TRBV7-8; J gene: TRBJ1-2; clone size: once; CDR3 DNA: TGTGCCAGCACCCAAAGGGACACTAACTATGGCTACACCTTC; CDR3 protein: CASTQRDTNYGYTF
D gene: TRBD2; V gene: TRBV9; J gene: TRBJ2-3; clone size: NA; CDR3 DNA: TGTGCCAGCAGCGTAGCGGGGGGGAGCACAGATACGCAGTATTTT; CDR3 protein: CASSVAGGSTDTQYF
D gene: TRBD1; V gene: TRBV5-1; J gene: TRBJ1-2; clone size: NA; CDR3 DNA: TGCGCCAGCAGCTTGGGTCGACAGGGAGCTAACTATGGCTACACCTTC; CDR3 protein: CASSLGRQGANYGYTF
D gene: TRBD1; V gene: TRBV6-5; J gene: TRBJ1-1; clone size: NA; CDR3 DNA: TGTGCCAGCAGAAAAAGGACAGGGAACACTGAAGCTTTCTTT; CDR3 protein: CASRKRTGNTEAFF
D gene: NA; V gene: TRBV6-5; J gene: TRBJ1-5; clone size: NA; CDR3 DNA: TGTGCCAGCAGAGTCCGATCCTCACTTAATCAGCCCCAGCATTTT; CDR3 protein: CASRVRSSLNQPQHF
D gene: NA; V gene: TRBV2; J gene: TRBJ1-5; clone size: once; CDR3 DNA: TGTGCCAGCAGAAAATCCCAAAGCAATCAGCCCCAGCATTTT; CDR3 protein: CASRKSQSNQPQHF
D gene: NA; V gene: TRBV3-1/TRBV3-2; J gene: TRBJ1-6; clone size: NA; CDR3 DNA: TGTGCCAGCAGCCGCGGACTCTCCACCAAGGATTCACCCCTCCACTTT; CDR3 protein: CASSRGLSTKDSPLHF
D gene: NA; V gene: TRBV11-3; J gene: TRBJ2-7; clone size: NA; CDR3 DNA: TGTGCCAGCAGCTCCTTACAGGGAGGGGAGCAGTACTTC; CDR3 protein: CASSSLQGGEQYF
D gene: NA; V gene: TRBV3-1/TRBV3-2; J gene: TRBJ2-7; clone size: NA; CDR3 DNA: TGTGCCAGCAGCCAAGTCGGACAGATCCACGAGCAGTACTTC; CDR3 protein: CASSQVGQIHEQYF
D gene: TRBD1; V gene: TRBV19; J gene: TRBJ1-4; clone size: once; CDR3 DNA: TGTGCCAGTAGTGGGGGGACAGGCAATGAAAAACTGTTTTTT; CDR3 protein: CASSGGTGNEKLFF
D gene: TRBD1; V gene: TRBV11-2; J gene: TRBJ1-4; clone size: once; CDR3 DNA: TGTGCCAGCAGCTTAGGGACAGGAGAAAAACTGTTTTTT; CDR3 protein: CASSLGTGEKLFF
D gene: TRBD1; V gene: TRBV28; J gene: TRBJ2-3; clone size: many; CDR3 DNA: TGTGCCACGGACAGGGCGGCAGATACGCAGTATTTT; CDR3 protein: CATDRAADTQYF